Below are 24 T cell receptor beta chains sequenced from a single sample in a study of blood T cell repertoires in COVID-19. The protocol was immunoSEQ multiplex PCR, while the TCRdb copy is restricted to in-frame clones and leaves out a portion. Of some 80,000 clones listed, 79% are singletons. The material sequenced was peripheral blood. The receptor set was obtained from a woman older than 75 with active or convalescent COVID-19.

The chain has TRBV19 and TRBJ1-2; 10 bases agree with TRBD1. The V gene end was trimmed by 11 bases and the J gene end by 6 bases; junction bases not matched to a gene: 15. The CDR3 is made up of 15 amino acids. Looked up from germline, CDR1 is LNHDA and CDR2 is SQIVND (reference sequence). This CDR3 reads CAGRTGQGERDGYTF. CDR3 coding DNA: TGTGCCGGAAGAACAGGACAGGGGGAGAGAGATGGCTACACCTTC.

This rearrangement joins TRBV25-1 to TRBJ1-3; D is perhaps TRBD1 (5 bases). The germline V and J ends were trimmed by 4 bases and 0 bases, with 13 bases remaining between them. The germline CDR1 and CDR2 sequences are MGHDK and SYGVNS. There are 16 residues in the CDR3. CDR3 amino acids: CASSASGLNSGNTIYF. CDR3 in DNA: TGTGCCAGCAGTGCGTCGGGACTGAACTCTGGAAACACCATATATTTT.

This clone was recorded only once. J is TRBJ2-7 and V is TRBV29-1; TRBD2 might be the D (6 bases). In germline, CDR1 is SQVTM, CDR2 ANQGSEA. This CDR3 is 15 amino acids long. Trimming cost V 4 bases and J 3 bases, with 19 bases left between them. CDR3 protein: CSVVLANYNLYEQYF. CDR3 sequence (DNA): TGCAGCGTTGTTCTAGCGAACTACAATCTCTACGAGCAGTACTTC.

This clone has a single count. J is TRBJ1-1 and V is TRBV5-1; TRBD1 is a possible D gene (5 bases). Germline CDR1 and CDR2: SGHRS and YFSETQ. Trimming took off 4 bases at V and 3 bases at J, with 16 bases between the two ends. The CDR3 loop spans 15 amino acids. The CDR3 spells CASSNPQGRHTEAFF. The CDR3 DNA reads TGCGCCAGCAGCAACCCCCAGGGCAGGCACACTGAAGCTTTCTTT. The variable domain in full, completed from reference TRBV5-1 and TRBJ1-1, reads KAGVTQTPRYLIKTRGQQVTLSCSPISGHRSVSWYQQTPGQGLQFLFEYFSETQRNKGNFPGRFSGRQFSNSRSEMNVSTLELGDSALYLCASSNPQGRHTEAFFGQGTRLTVV.

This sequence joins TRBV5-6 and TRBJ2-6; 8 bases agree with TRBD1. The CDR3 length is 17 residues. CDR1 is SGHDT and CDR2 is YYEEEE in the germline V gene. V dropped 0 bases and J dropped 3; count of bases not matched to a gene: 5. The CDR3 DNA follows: TGTGCCAGCAGCTTGGGAACAGGGGGGTATGGGGCCAACGTCCTGACTTTC. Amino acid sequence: CASSLGTGGYGANVLTF.

CDR3: CASSLGWGQGNEQFF. The CDR3 coding sequence is TGTGCCAGCAGCTTAGGTTGGGGCCAGGGCAATGAGCAGTTCTTC. The chain couples TRBV11-2 to TRBJ2-1; D perhaps matches TRBD1 (5 bases). The CDR3 covers 15 residues. Germline V lookup: CDR1 SGHAT, CDR2 FQNNGV. V lost 1 base to trimming and J lost 6 bases, with 13 bases between them.

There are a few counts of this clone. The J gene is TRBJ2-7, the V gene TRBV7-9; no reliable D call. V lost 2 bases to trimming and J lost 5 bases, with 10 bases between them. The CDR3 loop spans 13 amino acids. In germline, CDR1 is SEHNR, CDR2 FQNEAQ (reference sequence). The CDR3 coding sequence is TGTGCCAGCAGCTTATTAGTGAAGAACGAGCAGTACTTC. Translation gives CASSLLVKNEQYF. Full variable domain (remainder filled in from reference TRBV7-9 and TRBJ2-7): DTGVSQNPRHKITKRGQNVTFRCDPISEHNRLYWYRQTLGQGPEFLTYFQNEAQLEKSRLLSDRFSAERPKGSFSTLEIQRTEQGDSAMYLCASSLLVKNEQYFGPGTRLTVT.

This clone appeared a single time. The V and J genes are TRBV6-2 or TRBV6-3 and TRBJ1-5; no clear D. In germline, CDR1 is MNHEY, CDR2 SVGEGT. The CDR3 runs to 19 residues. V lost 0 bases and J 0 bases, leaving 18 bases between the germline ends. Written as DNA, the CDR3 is TGTGCCAGCAGTTACTCGAGTCAGCTAGCCGTTATTAGCAATCAGCCCCAGCATTTT. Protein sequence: CASSYSSQLAVISNQPQHF.

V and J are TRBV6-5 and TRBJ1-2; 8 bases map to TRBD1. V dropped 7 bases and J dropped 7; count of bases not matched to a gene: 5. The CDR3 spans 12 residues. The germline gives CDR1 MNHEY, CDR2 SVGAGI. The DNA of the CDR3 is TGTGCCAGCAAACCAGGGGGCTTTGGCTACACCTTC. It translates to CASKPGGFGYTF.

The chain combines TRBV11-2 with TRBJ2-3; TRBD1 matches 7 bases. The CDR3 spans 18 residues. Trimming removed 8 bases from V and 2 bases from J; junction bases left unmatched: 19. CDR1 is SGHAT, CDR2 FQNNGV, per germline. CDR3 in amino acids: CASAPKQGDVFYTDTQYF. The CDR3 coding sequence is TGTGCCAGCGCACCAAAGCAGGGGGATGTGTTTTACACAGATACGCAGTATTTT.

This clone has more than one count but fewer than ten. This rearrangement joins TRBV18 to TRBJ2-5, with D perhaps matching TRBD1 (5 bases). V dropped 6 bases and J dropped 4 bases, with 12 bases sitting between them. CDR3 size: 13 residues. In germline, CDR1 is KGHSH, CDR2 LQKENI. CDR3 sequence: CASSLGLGETQYF. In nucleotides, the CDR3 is TGTGCCAGCTCCTTGGGGCTGGGAGAGACCCAGTACTTC.

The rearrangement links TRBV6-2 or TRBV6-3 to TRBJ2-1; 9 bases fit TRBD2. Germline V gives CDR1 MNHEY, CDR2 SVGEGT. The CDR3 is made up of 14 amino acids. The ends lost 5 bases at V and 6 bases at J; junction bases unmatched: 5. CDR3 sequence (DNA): TGTGCCAGCAGTAGGGCTAGCGGGATCAATGAGCAGTTCTTC. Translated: CASSRASGINEQFF.

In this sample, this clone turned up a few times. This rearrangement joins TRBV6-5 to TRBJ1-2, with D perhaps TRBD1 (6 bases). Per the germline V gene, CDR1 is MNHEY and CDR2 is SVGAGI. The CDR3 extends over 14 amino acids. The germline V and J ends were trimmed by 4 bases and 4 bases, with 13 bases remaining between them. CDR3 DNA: TGTGCCAGCAGTTTACAGGGAAACGGCTATGGCTACACCTTC. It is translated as CASSLQGNGYGYTF.

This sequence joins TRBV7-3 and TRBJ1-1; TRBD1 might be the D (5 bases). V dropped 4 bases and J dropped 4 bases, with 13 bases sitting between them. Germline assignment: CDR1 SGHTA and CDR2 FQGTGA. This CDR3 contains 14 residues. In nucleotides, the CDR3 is TGTGCCAGCAGCTCCAAGGGGTCCCGCACTGAAGCTTTCTTT. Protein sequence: CASSSKGSRTEAFF.

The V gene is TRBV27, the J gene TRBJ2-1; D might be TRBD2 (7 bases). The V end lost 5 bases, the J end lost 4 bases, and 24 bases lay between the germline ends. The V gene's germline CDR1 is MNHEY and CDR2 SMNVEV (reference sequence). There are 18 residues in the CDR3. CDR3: CASSLGGGWVNIYNEQFF. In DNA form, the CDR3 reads TGTGCCAGCAGTCTAGGGGGGGGGTGGGTTAATATATACAATGAGCAGTTCTTC.

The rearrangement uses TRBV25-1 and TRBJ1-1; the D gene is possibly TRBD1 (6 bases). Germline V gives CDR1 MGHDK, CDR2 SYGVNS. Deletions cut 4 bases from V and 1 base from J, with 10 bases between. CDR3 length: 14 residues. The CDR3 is CASSGVGGNTEAFF. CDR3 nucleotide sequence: TGTGCCAGCAGTGGAGTAGGGGGGAACACTGAAGCTTTCTTT.

The CDR3 DNA reads TGTGCCAGCAGCTTAGGGGTAGGAGCGAACACTGAAGCTTTCTTT. This codes for CASSLGVGANTEAFF. The chain uses TRBV7-8 and TRBJ1-1; D not certain. The CDR3 is 15 residues long. The V end was cut by 1 base, the J end by 1 base, with 10 bases between. Germline V gene lookup returns CDR1 SGHVS and CDR2 FQNEAQ.

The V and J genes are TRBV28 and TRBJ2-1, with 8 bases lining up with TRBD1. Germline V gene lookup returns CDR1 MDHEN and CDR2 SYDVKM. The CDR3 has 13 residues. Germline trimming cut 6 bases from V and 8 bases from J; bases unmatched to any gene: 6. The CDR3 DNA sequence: TGTGCCAGCAGATACCAGGGGGCGTATGAGCAGTTCTTC. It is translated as CASRYQGAYEQFF.

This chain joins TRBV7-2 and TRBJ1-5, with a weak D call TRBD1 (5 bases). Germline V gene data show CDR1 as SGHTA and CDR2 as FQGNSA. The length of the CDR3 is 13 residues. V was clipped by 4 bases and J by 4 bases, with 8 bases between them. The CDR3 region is CASSSTENQPQHF. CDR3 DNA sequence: TGTGCCAGCAGCTCGACAGAGAATCAGCCCCAGCATTTT.

The CDR3 spells CASSQFGGGYNEQFF. The CDR3 coding sequence is TGTGCCAGCAGCCAATTTGGGGGGGGGTACAATGAGCAGTTCTTC. The chain links TRBV11-2 to TRBJ2-1; 7 bases map to TRBD2. This CDR3 comprises 15 residues. The trim removed 5 bases at V and 4 bases at J, leaving 8 bases unmatched. In germline, CDR1 is SGHAT, CDR2 FQNNGV.

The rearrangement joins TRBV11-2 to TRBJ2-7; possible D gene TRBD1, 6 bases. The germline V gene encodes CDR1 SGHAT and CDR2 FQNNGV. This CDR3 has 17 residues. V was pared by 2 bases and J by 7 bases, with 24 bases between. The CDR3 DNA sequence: TGTGCCAGCAGCTTAAAACGGCAGGGGTCCACGGTAAGAGAGCAGTACTTC. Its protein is CASSLKRQGSTVREQYF.

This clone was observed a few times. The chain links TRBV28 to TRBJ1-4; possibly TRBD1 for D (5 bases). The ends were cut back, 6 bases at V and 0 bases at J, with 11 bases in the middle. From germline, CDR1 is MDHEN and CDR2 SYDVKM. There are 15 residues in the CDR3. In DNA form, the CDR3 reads TGTGCCAGCAGCTTAGACAGTGCAACTAATGAAAAACTGTTTTTT. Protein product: CASSLDSATNEKLFF.

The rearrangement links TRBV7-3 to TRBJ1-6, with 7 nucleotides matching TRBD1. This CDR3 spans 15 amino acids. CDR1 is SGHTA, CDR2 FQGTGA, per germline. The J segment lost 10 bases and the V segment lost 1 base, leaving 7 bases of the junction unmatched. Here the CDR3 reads CASSLIGQGGSPLHF. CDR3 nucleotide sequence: TGTGCCAGCAGCTTAATCGGGCAGGGGGGCTCACCCCTCCACTTT.

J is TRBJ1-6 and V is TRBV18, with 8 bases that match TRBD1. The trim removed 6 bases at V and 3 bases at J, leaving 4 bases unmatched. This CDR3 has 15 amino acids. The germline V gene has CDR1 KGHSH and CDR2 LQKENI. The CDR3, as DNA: TGTGCCAGCTCGCCAGGGACAGGCTATAATTCACCCCTCCACTTT. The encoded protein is CASSPGTGYNSPLHF.